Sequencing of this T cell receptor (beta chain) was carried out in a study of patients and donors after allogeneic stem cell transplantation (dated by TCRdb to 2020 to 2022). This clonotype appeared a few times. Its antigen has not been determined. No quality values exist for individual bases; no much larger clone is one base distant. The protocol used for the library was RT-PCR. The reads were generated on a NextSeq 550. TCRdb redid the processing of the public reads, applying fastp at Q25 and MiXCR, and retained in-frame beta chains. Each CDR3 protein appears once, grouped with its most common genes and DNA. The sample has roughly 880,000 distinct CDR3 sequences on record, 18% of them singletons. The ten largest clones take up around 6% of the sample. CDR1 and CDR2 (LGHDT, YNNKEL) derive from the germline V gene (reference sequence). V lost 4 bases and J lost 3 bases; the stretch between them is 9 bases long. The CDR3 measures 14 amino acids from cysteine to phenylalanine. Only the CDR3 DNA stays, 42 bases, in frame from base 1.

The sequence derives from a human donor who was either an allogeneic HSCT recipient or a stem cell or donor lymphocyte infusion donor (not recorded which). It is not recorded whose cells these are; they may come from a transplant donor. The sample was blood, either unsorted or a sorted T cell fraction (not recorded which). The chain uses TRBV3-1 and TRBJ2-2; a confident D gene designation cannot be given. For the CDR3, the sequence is CASSLPLDTGELFF. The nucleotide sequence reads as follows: TGTGCCAGCAGCCTCCCTCTTGACACCGGGGAGCTGTTTTTT.